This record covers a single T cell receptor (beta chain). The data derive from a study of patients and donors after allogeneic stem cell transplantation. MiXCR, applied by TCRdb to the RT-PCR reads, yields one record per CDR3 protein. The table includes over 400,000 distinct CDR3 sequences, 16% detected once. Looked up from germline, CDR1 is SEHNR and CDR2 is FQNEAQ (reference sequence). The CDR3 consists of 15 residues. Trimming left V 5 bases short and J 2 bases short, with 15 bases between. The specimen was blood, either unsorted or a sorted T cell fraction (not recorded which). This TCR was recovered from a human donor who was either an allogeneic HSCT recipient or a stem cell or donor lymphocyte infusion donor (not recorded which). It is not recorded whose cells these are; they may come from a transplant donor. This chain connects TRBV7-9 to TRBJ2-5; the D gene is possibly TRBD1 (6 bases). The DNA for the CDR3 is TGTGCCAGCAGCCCAGACGGACAGATTCAAGAGACCCAGTACTTC. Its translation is CASSPDGQIQETQYF.